The 18 T cell receptor beta chains in this list originate from one sample, sequenced in a study of blood T cell repertoires in COVID-19. Libraries were prepared by immunoSEQ multiplex PCR; TCRdb keeps only in-frame clonotypes and omits some of them. The sample has a few hundred thousand clones; approximately 88% are singletons. Sequenced: peripheral blood. These receptors came from a man aged 35 to 55 with acute or convalescent COVID-19.

The chain combines TRBV12-5 with TRBJ1-2; D not certain. Germline CDR1 is LGHNT and CDR2 is FRNRAP. V was clipped by 7 bases and J by 3 bases, with 12 bases between them. The CDR3 has 13 amino acids. The CDR3 DNA reads TGTGCTAGTGCCCTCGATGTAGACTATGGCTACACCTTC. Translating it yields CASALDVDYGYTF.

The chain employs TRBV15 and TRBJ2-7; D call uncertain. The CDR3 runs to 13 residues. The V and J ends lost 5 bases and 0 bases respectively, with 8 bases between them. The V gene's germline CDR1 is LNHNV and CDR2 YYDKDF (reference sequence). In nucleotides, the CDR3 is TGTGCCACCAGCGATACAAGCTCCTACGAGCAGTACTTC. This translates into CATSDTSSYEQYF.

The rearrangement joins TRBV7-9 to TRBJ1-2; 7 bases line up with TRBD1. Per the germline V gene, CDR1 is SEHNR and CDR2 is FQNEAQ (reference sequence). The CDR3 consists of 15 residues. V gave up 1 base and J gave up 6 bases; unmatched junction bases: 8. The CDR3 bases are TGTGCCAGCAGCTTAGGAGGACAGGTCAGGGATGGCTACACCTTC. Protein: CASSLGGQVRDGYTF.

The rearrangement links TRBV27 to TRBJ1-4; D gene ambiguous. Germline-derived CDR1 and CDR2 are MNHEY and SMNVEV (reference sequence). The ends were cut back, 4 bases at V and 8 bases at J, with 11 bases in the middle. The CDR3 covers 13 residues. CDR3 in DNA: TGTGCCAGCAGTTCCGGGTCCCAAGAAAAACTGTTTTTT. Protein product: CASSSGSQEKLFF. Full variable domain (remainder filled in from reference TRBV27 and TRBJ1-4): EAQVTQNPRYLITVTGKKLTVTCSQNMNHEYMSWYRQDPGLGLRQIYYSMNVEVTDKGDVPEGYKVSRKEKRNFPLILESPSPNQTSLYFCASSSGSQEKLFFGSGTQLSVL.

This chain connects TRBV19 to TRBJ1-1; D unclear. The germline V and J ends were trimmed by 4 bases and 6 bases, with 15 bases remaining between them. There are 14 residues in the CDR3. Germline-derived CDR1 and CDR2 are LNHDA and SQIVND (reference sequence). The CDR3 DNA sequence: TGTGCCAGTAGTAGTTGGACGGGAGGATCTGAAGCTTTCTTT. Protein: CASSSWTGGSEAFF. Full variable domain (remainder filled in from reference TRBV19 and TRBJ1-1): DGGITQSPKYLFRKEGQNVTLSCEQNLNHDAMYWYRQDPGQGLRLIYYSQIVNDFQKGDIAEGYSVSREKKESFPLTVTSAQKNPTAFYLCASSSWTGGSEAFFGQGTRLTVV.

This chain connects TRBV7-8 to TRBJ1-5, with D tentatively TRBD1 (5 bases). The CDR3 is 16 residues long. V gave up 6 bases and J gave up 3 bases, with 18 bases separating them. Germline CDR1 reads SGHVS; CDR2 reads FQNEAQ. The CDR3 DNA is TGTGCCAGCAGTCCCGGAACAGACAGCTCCAATCAGCCCCAGCATTTT. Amino acid sequence: CASSPGTDSSNQPQHF.

The rearrangement joins TRBV7-2 to TRBJ1-2; D not resolved. Germline CDR1 and CDR2: SGHTA and FQGNSA. This CDR3 is built from 12 residues. Trimming took off 2 bases at V and 8 bases at J, with 9 bases between the two ends. The CDR3 DNA reads as TGTGCCAGCAGCTTAAATCGGGGAGGCTACACCTTC. It encodes CASSLNRGGYTF.

This clone was counted once. CDR3 protein: CASSQGRGTGLDGYTF. The CDR3 nucleotides are TGCGCCAGCAGCCAAGGACGCGGGACAGGGCTCGATGGCTACACCTTC. The chain recombines TRBV4-1 with TRBJ1-2; 9 bases match TRBD1. Germline assignment: CDR1 MGHRA and CDR2 YSYEKL. The CDR3 loop spans 16 amino acids. The trim removed 1 base at V and 6 bases at J, leaving 9 bases unmatched.

Written as DNA, the CDR3 is TGCGCCAGCAGCCGCGGGACTTACTTTACGAGCTCCTACAATGAGCAGTTCTTC. Encoded protein: CASSRGTYFTSSYNEQFF. The V gene is TRBV5-1, the J gene TRBJ2-1; D possibly corresponds to TRBD2 (6 bases). There are 18 residues in the CDR3. Germline CDR1 SGHRS, CDR2 YFSETQ. Trimming shortened V by 4 bases and J by 0 bases, and 20 bases separated the two germline ends.

This clone was seen a handful of times. This chain joins TRBV28 and TRBJ2-3; no definite D call. The CDR3 has 14 residues. V lost 2 bases, J lost 2 bases, and 8 bases lay in between. CDR1 and CDR2 (germline): MDHEN, SYDVKM. DNA for the CDR3: TGTGCCAGCAGTTTAGGCAGGTACACAGATACGCAGTATTTT. As protein: CASSLGRYTDTQYF.

The gene calls are TRBV27 and TRBJ1-2, with TRBD1 identical over 7 bases. V shed 2 bases and J 7 bases; nucleotides not matched to a gene: 7. Per the germline V gene, CDR1 is MNHEY and CDR2 is SMNVEV (reference sequence). CDR3 length: 14 residues. The CDR3 DNA reads as TGTGCCAGCAGTTTAGGGCGACAGGGTCTTGGCTACACCTTC. Its protein is CASSLGRQGLGYTF.

This sequence joins TRBV7-2 and TRBJ1-2; a weak D match, TRBD1 (5 bases). The V and J ends lost 2 bases and 5 bases respectively, with 18 bases between them. Germline lookup yields CDR1 SGHTA and CDR2 FQGNSA. The CDR3 consists of 16 residues. Here the CDR3 reads CASSLHRRVGWYGYTF. The CDR3 bases are TGTGCCAGCAGCTTACACCGCAGGGTCGGTTGGTATGGCTACACCTTC.

The rearrangement joins TRBV4-2 to TRBJ2-3; D is possibly TRBD1 (5 bases). The V gene's germline CDR1 is LGHNA and CDR2 YNFKEQ. Trimming removed 1 base at V and 3 bases at J, with 14 bases between. This CDR3 comprises 16 residues. In nucleotides, the CDR3 is TGTGCCAGCAGCCAAGTTGGTGCAGGGCGAACAGATACGCAGTATTTT. As protein: CASSQVGAGRTDTQYF.

The J gene is TRBJ1-6, the V gene TRBV27; 9 nucleotides align to TRBD1. This CDR3 has 19 amino acids. Germline V gives CDR1 MNHEY, CDR2 SMNVEV (reference sequence). J gave up 0 bases and V 6 bases, and 12 bases lay outside the gene matches. The CDR3 DNA reads TGTGCCAGCAGCAGGACAGGGGTTGGGCATCGCTCCTATAATTCACCCCTCCACTTT. Protein: CASSRTGVGHRSYNSPLHF.

This chain links TRBV5-1 with TRBJ1-5; 7 nucleotides line up with TRBD1. The CDR3 loop spans 14 amino acids. Germline trimming cut 0 bases from V and 7 bases from J; bases unmatched to any gene: 4. The V gene's germline CDR1 is SGHRS and CDR2 YFSETQ. CDR3 sequence: CASSLEGQYQPQHF. CDR3 nucleotide sequence: TGCGCCAGCAGCTTGGAGGGACAGTACCAGCCCCAGCATTTT. The full variable domain, rest sourced from reference TRBV5-1 and TRBJ1-5, is KAGVTQTPRYLIKTRGQQVTLSCSPISGHRSVSWYQQTPGQGLQFLFEYFSETQRNKGNFPGRFSGRQFSNSRSEMNVSTLELGDSALYLCASSLEGQYQPQHFGDGTRLSIL.

The genes are TRBV12-5 and TRBJ1-5, with a tentative D call TRBD1 (6 bases). Trimming cost V 1 base and J 3 bases, with 10 bases left between them. Germline values: CDR1 LGHNT, CDR2 FRNRAP. The CDR3 has 15 amino acids. CDR3 nucleotides: TGTGCTAGTGGTTTGGAAACAGGGAACAATCAGCCCCAGCATTTT. This gives the protein CASGLETGNNQPQHF.

The table lists this clone with a count of one. The rearrangement links TRBV28 to TRBJ2-3, with TRBD2 matching over 8 bases. The trim removed 2 bases at V and 4 bases at J, leaving 5 bases unmatched. This CDR3 has 15 amino acids. Germline CDR1 reads MDHEN; CDR2 reads SYDVKM. CDR3 in amino acids: CASSLNSGGPDTQYF. The CDR3 DNA is TGTGCCAGCAGTTTAAACTCGGGAGGGCCAGATACGCAGTATTTT.

The rearrangement joins TRBV11-1 to TRBJ2-2, with 12 nucleotides matching TRBD2. The CDR3 has 14 residues. V gave up 4 bases and J gave up 12 bases; unmatched junction bases: 6. The V gene's germline CDR1 is SGHAT and CDR2 FQDESV (reference sequence). The CDR3 nucleotides read TGTGCCAGCAGCTCTAGCGGGGGGGCCCCGAAGCTGTTTTTT. Translated, it gives CASSSSGGAPKLFF.